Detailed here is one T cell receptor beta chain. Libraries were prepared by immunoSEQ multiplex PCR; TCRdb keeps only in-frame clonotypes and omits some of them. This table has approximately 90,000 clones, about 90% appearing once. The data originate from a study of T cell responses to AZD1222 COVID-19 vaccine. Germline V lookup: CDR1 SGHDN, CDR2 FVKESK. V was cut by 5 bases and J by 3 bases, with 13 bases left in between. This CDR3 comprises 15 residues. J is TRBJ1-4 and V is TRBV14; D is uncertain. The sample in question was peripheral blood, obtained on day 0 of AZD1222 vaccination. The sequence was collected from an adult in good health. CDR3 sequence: CASSSIAAPNEKLFF. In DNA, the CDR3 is TGTGCCAGCAGCTCAATCGCAGCTCCTAATGAAAAACTGTTTTTT.